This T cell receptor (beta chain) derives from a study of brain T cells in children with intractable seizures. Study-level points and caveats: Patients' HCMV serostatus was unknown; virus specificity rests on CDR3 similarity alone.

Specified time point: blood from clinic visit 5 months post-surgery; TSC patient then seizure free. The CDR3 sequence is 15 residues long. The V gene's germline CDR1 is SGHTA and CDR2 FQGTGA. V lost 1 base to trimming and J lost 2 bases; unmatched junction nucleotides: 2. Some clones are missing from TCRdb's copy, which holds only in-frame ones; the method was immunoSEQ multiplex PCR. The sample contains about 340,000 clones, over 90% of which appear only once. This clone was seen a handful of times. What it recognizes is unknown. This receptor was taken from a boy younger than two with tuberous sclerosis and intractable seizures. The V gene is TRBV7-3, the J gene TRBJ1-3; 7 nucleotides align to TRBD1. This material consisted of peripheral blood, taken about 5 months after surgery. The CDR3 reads CASSLSGQAGNTIYF. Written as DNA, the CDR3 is TGTGCCAGCAGCTTAAGTGGACAGGCTGGAAACACCATATATTTT.